This is a list of T cell receptor beta chains from one sample in a study of T cells in Graves' hyperthyroidism and ophthalmopathy. In TCRdb, the multiplex PCR reads were re-called with MiXCR into one record per CDR3 protein. The sample includes hundreds of thousands of distinct CDR3 sequences, roughly 50% of them seen just once. Sequencing was done on a sample of peripheral blood or thyroid tissue (not recorded which). The source of these receptors is a woman aged 18-29 years with Graves' hyperthyroidism. CDR3s include the opening cysteine and the closing phenylalanine or tryptophan. Fields, in order: J gene, D gene, clone size, V gene, CDR3 DNA, CDR3 protein. A D gene is named only where the DNA matches it firmly. Expanded clones get a size class; other rows say once, few or many, or leave the size out.

>TRBJ1-2|NA|NA|TRBV19
TGTGCCAGTACTCGGACCGTTTTAGCTAACTATGGCTACACCTTC
CASTRTVLANYGYTF
>TRBJ1-1|NA|NA|TRBV7-8
TGTGCCAGCAGCTTTGCAGGGGATGCTGAAGCTTTCTTT
CASSFAGDAEAFF
>TRBJ1-2|NA|NA|TRBV29-1
TGCAGCGTACCCGCGGCGGGCTATGGCTACACCTTC
CSVPAAGYGYTF
>TRBJ1-3|NA|many|TRBV12-3/TRBV12-4
TGTGCCAGCACTCACGATACTGGAAACACCATATATTTT
CASTHDTGNTIYF
>TRBJ1-6|NA|few|TRBV13
TGTGCCAGCTCACCCCTCGGGCCGGAATATAATTCACCCCTCCACTTT
CASSPLGPEYNSPLHF
>TRBJ2-2|TRBD2|NA|TRBV29-1
TGCAGCGTTGAAGGGCTAGCGGCTAACACCGGGGAGCTGTTTTTT
CSVEGLAANTGELFF
>TRBJ1-1|TRBD1|NA|TRBV7-2
TGTGCCAGCACCTCAAGGACAGGAAAGAACACTGAAGCTTTCTTT
CASTSRTGKNTEAFF
>TRBJ1-4|NA|few|TRBV12-3/TRBV12-4
TGTGCCAGCAGTGTGTTACCAGGGGATGAAAAACTGTTTTTT
CASSVLPGDEKLFF
>TRBJ2-5|NA|NA|TRBV7-8
TGCGCCAGCAGCCAACCCGGACGTCTCGGGGGGACCCAGTACTTC
CASSQPGRLGGTQYF
>TRBJ2-7|TRBD1|many|TRBV29-1
TGCAGCGTTGGCCGGGACAGGGGGTACGAGCAGTACTTC
CSVGRDRGYEQYF
>TRBJ2-2|NA|NA|TRBV7-3
TGTGCCAGCAGCTCTACGGCGACCGGGGAGCTGTTTTTT
CASSSTATGELFF
>TRBJ2-6|TRBD1|few|TRBV10-3
TGTGCCAGCACGCCCCCGGGACAGGGGGCCAACGTCCTGACTTTC
CASTPPGQGANVLTF
>TRBJ1-2|NA|few|TRBV20-1
TGCAGTGCGGGCGGAGGGGCCGATGGCTACACCTTC
CSAGGGADGYTF
>TRBJ2-7|NA|once|TRBV2
TGTGCCAGCAGTTCGAGGGGGCGGGACCCCAGATCCTACGAGCAGTACTTC
CASSSRGRDPRSYEQYF
>TRBJ2-7|NA|NA|TRBV10-2
TGCGCCAGCAGTGAGTCGACGAGGGGGAACTCCTACGAGCAGTACTTC
CASSESTRGNSYEQYF
>TRBJ1-1|NA|few|TRBV20-1
TGCAGTGCTAGAGGAAACGCTAACACTGAAGCTTTCTTT
CSARGNANTEAFF
>TRBJ1-2|NA|NA|TRBV25-1
TGTGCCAGCAGTGAAGTGGGCCTTCTTTATGGCTACACCTTC
CASSEVGLLYGYTF
>TRBJ2-6|TRBD2|few|TRBV7-6
TGTGCCAGCGGCGGACTAGCGGGGAGCTCTGGGGCCAACGTCCTGACTTTC
CASGGLAGSSGANVLTF
>TRBJ2-7|TRBD2|few|TRBV20-1
TGCAGTGCTAGAGATGGGGCTAGCGGGGGGTGGGATGAGCAGTACTTC
CSARDGASGGWDEQYF
>TRBJ1-6|NA|many|TRBV7-9
TGTGCCAGCAGCCCTGCCCTCCACTTT
CASSPALHF